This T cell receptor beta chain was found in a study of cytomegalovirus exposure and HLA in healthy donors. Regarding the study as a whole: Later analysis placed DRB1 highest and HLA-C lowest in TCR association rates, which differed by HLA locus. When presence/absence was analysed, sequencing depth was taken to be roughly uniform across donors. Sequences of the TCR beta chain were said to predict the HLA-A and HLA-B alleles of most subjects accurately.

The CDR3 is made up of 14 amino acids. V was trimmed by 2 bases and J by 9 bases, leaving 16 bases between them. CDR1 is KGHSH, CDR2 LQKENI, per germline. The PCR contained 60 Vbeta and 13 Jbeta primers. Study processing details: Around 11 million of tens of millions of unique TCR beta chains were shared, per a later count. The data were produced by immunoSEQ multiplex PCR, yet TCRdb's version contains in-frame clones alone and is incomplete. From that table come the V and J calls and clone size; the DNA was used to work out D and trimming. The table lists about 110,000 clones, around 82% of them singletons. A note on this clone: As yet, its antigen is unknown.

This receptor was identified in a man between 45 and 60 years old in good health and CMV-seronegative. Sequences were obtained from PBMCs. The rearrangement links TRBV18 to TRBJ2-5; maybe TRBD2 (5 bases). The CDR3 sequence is CASSPTSFGDPQYF. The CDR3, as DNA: TGTGCCAGCTCACCAACTTCATTCGGGGATCCCCAGTACTTC.